These 26 T cell receptor beta chains originate from one sample sequenced in a study of T cell repertoires and HLA-DP antigens (dated by TCRdb to between 2018 and 2020). These receptors have no identified antigens. The receptor library was made with the immunoSEQ multiplex PCR assay. This is the immuneACCESS table as TCRdb keeps it, with only in-frame sequences that have V and J called. A part of the clones is gone; compared with another copy, unresolved V genes explain less than half, and the rest is unexplained. A total of approximately 90,000 clones appear in this sample, roughly 86% of them only once. About 1.7% of the sample is taken by the ten largest. The sequenced material came from CD4+ T cells from PBMCs. These receptors were obtained from a man aged 50-59 years in good health and CMV-seronegative.

The J gene is TRBJ2-6, the V gene TRBV29-1, with 7 positions matching TRBD2. This CDR3 contains 16 residues. In germline, CDR1 is SQVTM, CDR2 ANQGSEA. The trim removed 5 bases at V and 2 bases at J, leaving 9 bases unmatched. The CDR3: CSVRAGDRPGANVLTF. CDR3 nucleotide sequence: TGCAGCGTTAGGGCGGGAGATCGACCTGGGGCCAACGTCCTGACTTTC.

The rearrangement links TRBV28 to TRBJ2-7; the match to TRBD2 covers 8 bases. Germline V gives CDR1 MDHEN, CDR2 SYDVKM. The ends lost 3 bases at V and 3 bases at J; junction bases unmatched: 4. CDR3 length equals 14 residues. Written as DNA, the CDR3 is TGTGCCAGCAGTTTGGCGGGAGGAGGCTACGAGCAGTACTTC. It translates to CASSLAGGGYEQYF.

The chain recombines TRBV2 with TRBJ2-7, with TRBD1 matching over 8 bases. The trim removed 7 bases at V and 6 bases at J, leaving 8 bases unmatched. The CDR3 has 13 residues. Germline CDR1 SNHLY, CDR2 FYNNEI. In DNA, the CDR3 is TGTGCCAGCACGACAGGGGCCTCATTCGAGCAGTACTTC. Encoded protein: CASTTGASFEQYF.

The chain is built from TRBV4-2 and TRBJ2-6; 10 bases agree with TRBD2. This CDR3 comprises 18 residues. The germline CDR1 and CDR2 sequences are LGHNA and YNFKEQ. V trimming: 3 bases; J trimming: 0 bases; junction bases outside the gene matches: 5. The CDR3 DNA sequence: TGTGCCAGCAGCCAGGGGACTAGCGTAGACTCTGGGGCCAACGTCCTGACTTTC. Its translation is CASSQGTSVDSGANVLTF.

Comments on this clone: One end of the junction does not line up with germline, which may come from a read error. The chain employs TRBV7-7 and TRBJ2-5, with 8 bases identical to TRBD1. Looked up from germline, CDR1 is SSHAT and CDR2 is FNYEAQ (reference sequence). The CDR3 has 15 amino acids. CDR3 nucleotide sequence: TGTGCTAGCAGCCAGATTGGGACAGGCCAAGAGACCCAGTACTTC. It specifies CASSQIGTGQETQYF.

This rearrangement joins TRBV4-2 to TRBJ2-4; 11 bases align to TRBD2. The ends lost 1 base at V and 0 bases at J; junction bases unmatched: 2. CDR1 LGHNA and CDR2 YNFKEQ come from the germline V gene. The CDR3 extends over 17 amino acids. The DNA for the CDR3 is TGTGCCAGCAGCCAAGCACTAGCGGGAGTAGCCAAAAACATTCAGTACTTC. It specifies CASSQALAGVAKNIQYF.

V gene TRBV5-1 combines with J gene TRBJ2-2, with D unresolved. CDR1 and CDR2 (germline): SGHRS, YFSETQ. The V and J ends lost 1 base and 1 base respectively, with 8 bases between them. CDR3 length: 15 residues. This chain's CDR3 is CASSLSGQNTGELFF. Here the CDR3 DNA reads TGCGCCAGCAGCTTGAGTGGTCAGAACACCGGGGAGCTGTTTTTT. The full variable domain, completed using reference TRBV5-1 and TRBJ2-2, is KAGVTQTPRYLIKTRGQQVTLSCSPISGHRSVSWYQQTPGQGLQFLFEYFSETQRNKGNFPGRFSGRQFSNSRSEMNVSTLELGDSALYLCASSLSGQNTGELFFGEGSRLTVL.

This clone was counted a single time. The chain links TRBV19 to TRBJ2-6; 9 bases map to TRBD1. The V segment lost 6 bases and the J segment 1 base; nucleotides outside the gene matches: 7. CDR1 is LNHDA and CDR2 is SQIVND in the germline V gene (reference sequence). The CDR3 runs to 17 residues. The DNA for the CDR3 is TGTGCCAGTAGCCCGGACAGGGGTAGTTCTGGGGCCAACGTCCTGACTTTC. It specifies CASSPDRGSSGANVLTF.

This clone has only one observation. The chain recombines TRBV7-8 with TRBJ2-3; possibly TRBD2 for D (6 bases). V lost 5 bases and J lost 5, with 14 bases in between. Germline CDR1 is SGHVS and CDR2 is FQNEAQ. The CDR3 has 14 residues. DNA for the CDR3: TGTGCCAGCAGCCTGGGACTCCCTGGAGATACGCAGTATTTT. Protein product: CASSLGLPGDTQYF.

The chain's CDR3 is CASSARGTTSTDTQYF. CDR3 sequence (DNA): TGTGCCAGCAGCGCGAGGGGGACGACTAGCACAGATACGCAGTATTTT. The gene calls are TRBV9 and TRBJ2-3; D possibly corresponds to TRBD1 (6 bases). Germline CDR1 SGDLS, CDR2 YYNGEE. This CDR3 has 16 amino acids. V was shortened by 3 bases and J by 0 bases, with 14 bases between the two germline ends.

The chain carries TRBV5-1 and TRBJ2-1; D not resolved. Trimming took off 7 bases at V and 6 bases at J, with 14 bases between the two ends. The CDR3 contains 13 residues. Germline CDR1 is SGHRS and CDR2 is YFSETQ. The CDR3 coding sequence is TGCGCCAGCTGCCCCCTGGGCGGCAATGAGCAGTTCTTC. Translated: CASCPLGGNEQFF.

The V call is TRBV5-4, the J call TRBJ1-1; possibly TRBD1 for D (5 bases). The CDR3 covers 15 residues. The V end was cut by 2 bases, the J end by 1 base, with 12 bases between. In germline, CDR1 is SGHNT, CDR2 YYREEE (reference sequence). The CDR3 DNA is TGTGCCAGCAGCTTACCGGGACGGCGGAACACTGAAGCTTTCTTT. As protein: CASSLPGRRNTEAFF.

This chain connects TRBV4-1 to TRBJ1-4; no definite D call. This CDR3 comprises 14 residues. The germline CDR1 and CDR2 sequences are MGHRA and YSYEKL. The V end lost 7 bases, the J end lost 8 bases, and 17 bases lay between the germline ends. The chain's CDR3 is CASKASGVGEKLFF. The CDR3 DNA follows: TGCGCCAGCAAGGCATCCGGGGTAGGAGAAAAACTGTTTTTT.

The chain carries TRBV4-3 and TRBJ1-1; perhaps TRBD1 as D (5 bases). The germline V and J ends were trimmed by 1 base and 5 bases, with 14 bases remaining between them. The CDR3 runs to 15 residues. Germline-derived CDR1 and CDR2 are LGHNA and YSLEER. The CDR3 DNA sequence: TGCGCCAGCAGCCAAGGCCAGGGACGAGGGACTGAAGCTTTCTTT. This encodes CASSQGQGRGTEAFF.

V and J are TRBV4-3 and TRBJ2-5; a weak D match, TRBD2 (5 bases). This CDR3 is built from 15 residues. Trimming removed 0 bases at V and 4 bases at J, with 12 bases between. The germline gives CDR1 LGHNA, CDR2 YSLEER. The DNA for the CDR3 is TGCGCCAGCAGCCAAGATCGCCGGGCGGGAGAGACCCAGTACTTC. It encodes CASSQDRRAGETQYF.

This clone was recorded once. The chain joins TRBV5-1 to TRBJ2-5; D is ambiguous. The CDR3 extends over 14 amino acids. Trimming pared 3 bases from V and 4 bases from J, leaving 13 bases between. Germline assignment: CDR1 SGHRS and CDR2 YFSETQ. The CDR3 reads CASSYMGIGETQYF. As DNA, the CDR3 is TGCGCCAGCAGCTACATGGGTATAGGAGAGACCCAGTACTTC.

The V gene is TRBV11-2, the J gene TRBJ1-5, with D hard to call. Between the trimmed V and J ends, which lost 0 bases and 4 bases, there was a span of 4 bases. Germline V lookup: CDR1 SGHAT, CDR2 FQNNGV. This CDR3 spans 13 amino acids. The CDR3 DNA follows: TGTGCCAGCAGCTTAGAGGTGAATCAGCCCCAGCATTTT. Its translation: CASSLEVNQPQHF.

V usage is TRBV12-5 and J usage is TRBJ2-2, with D uncertain. The germline V gene encodes CDR1 LGHNT and CDR2 FRNRAP. The CDR3 is made up of 13 amino acids. V was clipped by 0 bases and J by 5 bases, with 4 bases between them. The CDR3 loop is CASGLVGTGELFF. The CDR3 DNA is TGTGCTAGTGGTTTGGTGGGGACCGGGGAGCTGTTTTTT.

This clone was counted only a few times. V usage is TRBV7-9 and J usage is TRBJ2-3; D might be TRBD2 (5 bases). The CDR3 length is 16 residues. Germline V gene data show CDR1 as SEHNR and CDR2 as FQNEAQ (reference sequence). The V end lost 6 bases, the J end lost 1 base, and 17 bases lay between the germline ends. The CDR3 nucleotides are TGTGCCAGCAGGCTCCCCGGACCGCGGGGCACAGATACGCAGTATTTT. It encodes CASRLPGPRGTDTQYF.

The chain is built from TRBV19 and TRBJ1-5; 7 nucleotides match TRBD1. With 3 bases clipped from V and 2 bases from J, the junction kept 4 bases outside the gene matches. CDR1 is LNHDA and CDR2 is SQIVND in the germline V gene (reference sequence). This CDR3 has 15 residues. The CDR3 region has the DNA TGTGCCAGTAGTATCCGACAGGGCGGCAATCAGCCCCAGCATTTT. This translates into CASSIRQGGNQPQHF.

V usage is TRBV7-2 and J usage is TRBJ1-5; D possibly corresponds to TRBD1 (6 bases). Germline V gene lookup returns CDR1 SGHTA and CDR2 FQGNSA. The CDR3 consists of 15 residues. V was trimmed by 3 bases and J by 1 base, leaving 10 bases between them. CDR3 protein: CASSFTRGSNQPQHF. The DNA for the CDR3 is TGTGCCAGCAGCTTTACAAGGGGGAGCAATCAGCCCCAGCATTTT.

This clone appeared once. V usage is TRBV5-1 and J usage is TRBJ2-5, with TRBD2 matching 7 bases. CDR1 is SGHRS, CDR2 YFSETQ, per germline. The J segment lost 5 bases and the V segment lost 6 bases, leaving 10 bases of the junction unmatched. This CDR3 has 14 residues. CDR3 sequence: CASNSGETRETQYF. CDR3 in DNA: TGCGCCAGCAACAGCGGGGAAACCCGGGAGACCCAGTACTTC.

This clone was counted only a few times. CDR3 nucleotide sequence: TGTGCCAGCAGTGAAACTAGCGGGAGGCTATACGAGCAGTACTTC. It translates to CASSETSGRLYEQYF. The rearrangement uses TRBV6-1 and TRBJ2-7, with 12 bases fitting TRBD2. Germline-derived CDR1 and CDR2 are MNHNS and SASEGT. The CDR3 contains 15 residues. The trim removed 2 bases at V and 4 bases at J, leaving 3 bases unmatched.

The chain recombines TRBV7-2 with TRBJ2-2, with D possibly being TRBD1 (5 bases). The CDR3 totals 14 residues. Per germline, CDR1 SGHTA and CDR2 FQGNSA. The V end lost 5 bases, the J end lost 4 bases, and 11 bases lay between the germline ends. The CDR3 region is CASSPTGFTGELFF. In nucleotides, the CDR3 is TGTGCCAGCAGCCCAACAGGTTTCACCGGGGAGCTGTTTTTT.

This rearrangement joins TRBV7-9 to TRBJ1-2; a weak D match, TRBD1 (6 bases). Germline values: CDR1 SEHNR, CDR2 FQNEAQ (reference sequence). V shed 7 bases and J shed 0 bases, with 12 bases lying between them. The CDR3 has 14 amino acids. Here the CDR3 reads CASTGQTTNYGYTF. CDR3 sequence (DNA): TGTGCCAGCACCGGACAGACTACTAACTATGGCTACACCTTC.

J is TRBJ2-7 and V is TRBV5-1; 9 bases align to TRBD1. Germline V lookup: CDR1 SGHRS, CDR2 YFSETQ. The CDR3 spans 15 residues. V was pared by 1 base and J by 7 bases, with 9 bases of the junction left unmatched. CDR3 sequence (DNA): TGCGCCAGCAGCTTGTCGGGACAGGGAGTGGGGGAGCAGTACTTC. Translating gives CASSLSGQGVGEQYF.